The next 6 T cell receptor beta chains were all read from a single sample in a study of cytomegalovirus exposure and HLA in healthy donors. Use of 60 Vbeta and 13 Jbeta primers characterized the PCR. The repertoire was sequenced with immunoSEQ multiplex PCR; TCRdb's copy has only in-frame clones and lacks some. The table has 90,000 to 120,000 clones, 70% seen once. The sequencing sample was made of PBMCs. Receptors were obtained from a man aged 35-49 years in good health and CMV-seropositive.

This sequence joins TRBV28 and TRBJ1-4; perhaps TRBD1 as D (6 bases). Per germline, CDR1 MDHEN and CDR2 SYDVKM. V was pared by 6 bases and J by 5 bases, with 16 bases between. This CDR3 is built from 15 residues. The CDR3 region is CASRPRTVENEKLFF. As DNA, the CDR3 is TGTGCCAGCAGACCAAGGACAGTGGAAAATGAAAAACTGTTTTTT.

The genes are TRBV28 and TRBJ1-1; weak D call: TRBD1 (5 bases). V shed 5 bases and J shed 1 base, with 11 bases lying between them. This CDR3 has 14 residues. The V gene's germline CDR1 is MDHEN and CDR2 SYDVKM. CDR3 nucleotides: TGTGCCAGCAGTGGGAGGGGAGGGAACACTGAAGCTTTCTTT. It codes for CASSGRGGNTEAFF.

In its sample, this clone was seen a few times. This chain joins TRBV29-1 and TRBJ1-1, with 10 nucleotides matching TRBD1. V lost 7 bases and J lost 5; bases outside the gene matches: 7. The CDR3 is 13 residues long. CDR1 is SQVTM and CDR2 is ANQGSEA in the germline V gene. CDR3 DNA: TGCAGCGCCATGGGACAGGGGAAGACTGAAGCTTTCTTT. Amino acids: CSAMGQGKTEAFF.

CDR3 in amino acids: CASTNLDTEAFF. CDR3 bases: TGTGCCAGCACCAACTTGGACACTGAAGCTTTCTTT. The gene calls are TRBV7-8 and TRBJ1-1; no clear D. Germline values: CDR1 SGHVS, CDR2 FQNEAQ. This CDR3 region has 12 residues. Trimming left V 7 bases short and J 3 bases short, with 9 bases between.

This clone was observed a few times. This chain links TRBV4-3 with TRBJ1-2; 10 bases map to TRBD1. Germline CDR1 reads LGHNA; CDR2 reads YSLEER. The CDR3 is made up of 16 amino acids. Trimming cost V 0 bases and J 5 bases; bases outside gene matches: 6. CDR3 residues: CASSQEAGQGYYGYTF. In nucleotides, the CDR3 is TGCGCCAGCAGCCAAGAAGCGGGACAGGGGTATTATGGCTACACCTTC.

V is TRBV18 and J is TRBJ2-2; D is perhaps TRBD1 (5 bases). The CDR3 has 14 amino acids. V was cut by 2 bases and J by 6 bases, with 10 bases left in between. Germline V gene lookup returns CDR1 KGHSH and CDR2 LQKENI. The CDR3 sequence is CASSPSGSAGELFF. The CDR3 DNA reads as TGTGCCAGCTCACCATCAGGGTCGGCCGGGGAGCTGTTTTTT.